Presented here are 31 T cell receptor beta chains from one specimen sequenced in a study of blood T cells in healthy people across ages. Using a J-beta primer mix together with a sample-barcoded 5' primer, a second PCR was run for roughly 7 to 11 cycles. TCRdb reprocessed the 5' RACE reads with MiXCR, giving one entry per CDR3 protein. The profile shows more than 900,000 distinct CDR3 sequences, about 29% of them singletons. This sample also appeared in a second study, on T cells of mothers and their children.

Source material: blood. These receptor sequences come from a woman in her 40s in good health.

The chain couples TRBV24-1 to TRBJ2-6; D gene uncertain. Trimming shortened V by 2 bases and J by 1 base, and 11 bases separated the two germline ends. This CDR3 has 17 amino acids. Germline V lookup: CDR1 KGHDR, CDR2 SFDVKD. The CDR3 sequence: CATSDSLSRSGANVLTF. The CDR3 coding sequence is TGTGCCACCAGTGATTCGCTAAGTCGGTCTGGGGCCAACGTCCTGACTTTC.

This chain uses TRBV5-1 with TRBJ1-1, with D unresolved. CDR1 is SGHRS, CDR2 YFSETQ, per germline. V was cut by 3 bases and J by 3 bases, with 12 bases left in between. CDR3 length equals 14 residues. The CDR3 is CASSSSRRYTEAFF. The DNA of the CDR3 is TGCGCCAGCAGCTCCTCCAGGAGATACACTGAAGCTTTCTTT.

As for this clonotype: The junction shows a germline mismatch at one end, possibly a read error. DNA for the CDR3: TGTACCAGCAGTGAATCCGACTACAATGAGCAGTTCTTC. Translated, it gives CTSSESDYNEQFF. The chain combines TRBV25-1 with TRBJ2-1; D call uncertain. CDR3 length equals 13 residues. The germline V gene encodes CDR1 MGHDK and CDR2 SYGVNS. The entire variable domain, with the rest obtained from reference TRBV25-1 and TRBJ2-1, is as follows: EADIYQTPRYLVIGTGKKITLECSQTMGHDKMYWYQQDPGMELHLIHYSYGVNSTEKGDLSSESTVSRIRTEHFPLTLESARPSHTSQYLCTSSESDYNEQFFGPGTRLTVL.

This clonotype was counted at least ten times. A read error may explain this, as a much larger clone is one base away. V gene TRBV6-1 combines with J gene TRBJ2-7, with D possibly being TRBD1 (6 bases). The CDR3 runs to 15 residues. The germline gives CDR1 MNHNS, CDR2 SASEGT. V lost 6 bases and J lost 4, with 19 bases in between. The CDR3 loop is CASSDGTTGRYEQYF. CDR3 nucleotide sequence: TGTGCCAGCAGCGATGGGACAACGGGACGTTACGAGCAGTACTTC.

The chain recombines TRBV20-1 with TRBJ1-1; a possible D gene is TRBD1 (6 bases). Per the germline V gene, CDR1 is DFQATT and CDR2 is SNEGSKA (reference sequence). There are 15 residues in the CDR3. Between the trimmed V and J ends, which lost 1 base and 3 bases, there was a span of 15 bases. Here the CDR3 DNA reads TGCAGTGCTAGAGCCAGACAGGAACCCTACACTGAAGCTTTCTTT. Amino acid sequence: CSARARQEPYTEAFF.

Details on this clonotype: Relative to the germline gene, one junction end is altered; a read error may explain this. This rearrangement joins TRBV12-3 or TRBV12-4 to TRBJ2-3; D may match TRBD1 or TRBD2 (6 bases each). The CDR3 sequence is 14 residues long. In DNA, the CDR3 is TGTGCCGGCAGTTTGAGGGGGGAAACAGATACGCAGTATTTT. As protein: CAGSLRGETDTQYF.

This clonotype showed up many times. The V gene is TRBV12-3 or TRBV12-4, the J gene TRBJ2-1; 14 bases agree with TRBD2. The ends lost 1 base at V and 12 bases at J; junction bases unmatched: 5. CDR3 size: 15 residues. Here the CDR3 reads CASSLGTSGGPGQFF. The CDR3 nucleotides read TGTGCCAGCAGTTTAGGGACTAGCGGGGGGCCGGGGCAGTTCTTC.

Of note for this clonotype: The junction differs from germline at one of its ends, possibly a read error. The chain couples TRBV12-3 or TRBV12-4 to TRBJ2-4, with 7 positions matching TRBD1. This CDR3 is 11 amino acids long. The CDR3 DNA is TGTACCAGCAGCCTGGGACAGAATCAGTACTTC. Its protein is CTSSLGQNQYF.

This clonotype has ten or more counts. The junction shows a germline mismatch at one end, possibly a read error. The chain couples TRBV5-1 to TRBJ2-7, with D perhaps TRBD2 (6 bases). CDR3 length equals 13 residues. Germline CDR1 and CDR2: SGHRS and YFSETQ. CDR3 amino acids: CASSFGGDYEQYF. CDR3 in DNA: TGTGCCAGCAGTTTTGGCGGGGACTACGAGCAGTACTTC.

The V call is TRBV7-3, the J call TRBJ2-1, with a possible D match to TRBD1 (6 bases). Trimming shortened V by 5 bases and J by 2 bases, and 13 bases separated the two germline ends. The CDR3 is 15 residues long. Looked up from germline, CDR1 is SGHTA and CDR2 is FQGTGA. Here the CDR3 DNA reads TGTGCCAGCAGCACGCAACAGGGCCCCTACAATGAGCAGTTCTTC. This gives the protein CASSTQQGPYNEQFF.

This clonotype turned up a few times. The CDR3 loop reads CSARDATTGPYGYTF. The CDR3 DNA reads TGCAGTGCTAGGGATGCTACGACAGGACCCTATGGCTACACCTTC. This sequence joins TRBV20-1 and TRBJ1-2; perhaps TRBD1 as D (6 bases). The CDR3 has 15 residues. Germline V gene data show CDR1 as DFQATT and CDR2 as SNEGSKA (reference sequence). V lost 3 bases to trimming and J lost 4 bases, with 18 bases between them.

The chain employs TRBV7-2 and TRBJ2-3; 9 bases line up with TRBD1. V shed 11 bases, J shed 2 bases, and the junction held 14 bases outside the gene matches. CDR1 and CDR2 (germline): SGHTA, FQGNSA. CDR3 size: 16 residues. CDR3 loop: CAGNSRTGATTDTQYF. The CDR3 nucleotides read TGTGCCGGCAACTCTCGGACAGGGGCGACCACAGATACGCAGTATTTT.

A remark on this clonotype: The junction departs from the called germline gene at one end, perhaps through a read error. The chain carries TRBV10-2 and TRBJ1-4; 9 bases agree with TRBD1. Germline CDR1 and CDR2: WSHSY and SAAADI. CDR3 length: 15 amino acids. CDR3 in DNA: TGCGCCAGCACCGCTACAGGGGGCGCCGGGGAAAAACGGTTTTTT. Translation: CASTATGGAGEKRFF.

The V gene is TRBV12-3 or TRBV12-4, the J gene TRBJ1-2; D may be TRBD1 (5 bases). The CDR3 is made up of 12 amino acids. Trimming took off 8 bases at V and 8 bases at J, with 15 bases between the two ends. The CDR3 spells CASSPDGGGYTF. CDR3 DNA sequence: TGTGCCAGCTCTCCGGATGGGGGGGGCTACACCTTC.

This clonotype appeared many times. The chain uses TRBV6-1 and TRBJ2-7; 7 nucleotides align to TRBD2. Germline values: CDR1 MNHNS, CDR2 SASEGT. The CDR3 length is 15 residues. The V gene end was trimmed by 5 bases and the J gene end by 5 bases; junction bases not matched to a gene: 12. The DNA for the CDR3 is TGTGCCAGCAGTCCAACCGGGCTAGCGGCGCACGAGCAGTACTTC. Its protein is CASSPTGLAAHEQYF.

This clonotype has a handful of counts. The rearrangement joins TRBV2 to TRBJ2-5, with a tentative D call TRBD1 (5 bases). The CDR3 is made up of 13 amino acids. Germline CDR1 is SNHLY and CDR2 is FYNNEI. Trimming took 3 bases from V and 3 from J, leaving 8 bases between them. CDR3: CASSEGREETQYF. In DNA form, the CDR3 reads TGTGCCAGCAGTGAGGGCAGGGAAGAGACCCAGTACTTC.

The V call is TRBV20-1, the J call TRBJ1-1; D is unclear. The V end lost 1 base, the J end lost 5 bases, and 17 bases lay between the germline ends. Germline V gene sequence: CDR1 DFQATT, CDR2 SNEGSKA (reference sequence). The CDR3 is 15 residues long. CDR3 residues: CSARGLGKRETEAFF. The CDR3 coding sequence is TGCAGTGCTAGAGGGTTAGGGAAACGGGAGACTGAAGCTTTCTTT.

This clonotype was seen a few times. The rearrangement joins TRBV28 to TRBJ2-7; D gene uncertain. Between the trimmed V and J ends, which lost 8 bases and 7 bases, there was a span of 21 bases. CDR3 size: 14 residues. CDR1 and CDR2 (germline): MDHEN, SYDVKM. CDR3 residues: CASATAGSPREQYF. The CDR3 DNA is TGTGCCAGCGCAACAGCCGGATCACCTAGGGAGCAGTACTTC.

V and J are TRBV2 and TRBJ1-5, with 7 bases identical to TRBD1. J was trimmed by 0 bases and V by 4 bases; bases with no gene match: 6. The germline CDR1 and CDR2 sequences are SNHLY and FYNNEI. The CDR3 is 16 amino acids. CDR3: CASSAPGTASNQPQHF. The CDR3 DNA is TGTGCCAGCAGTGCACCCGGGACAGCTAGCAATCAGCCCCAGCATTTT.

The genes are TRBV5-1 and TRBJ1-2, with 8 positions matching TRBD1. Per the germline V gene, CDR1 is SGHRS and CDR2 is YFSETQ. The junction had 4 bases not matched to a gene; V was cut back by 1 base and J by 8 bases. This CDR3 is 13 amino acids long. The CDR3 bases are TGCGCCAGCAGCTTGCGGGGACAGGAGGGCTACACCTTC. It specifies CASSLRGQEGYTF.

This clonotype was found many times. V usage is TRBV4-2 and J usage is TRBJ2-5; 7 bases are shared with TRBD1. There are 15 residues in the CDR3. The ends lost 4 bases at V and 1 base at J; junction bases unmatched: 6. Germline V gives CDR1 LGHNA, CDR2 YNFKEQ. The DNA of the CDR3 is TGTGCCAGCAGCCCCAGGGACAGCCGCCAAGAGACCCAGTACTTC. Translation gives CASSPRDSRQETQYF.

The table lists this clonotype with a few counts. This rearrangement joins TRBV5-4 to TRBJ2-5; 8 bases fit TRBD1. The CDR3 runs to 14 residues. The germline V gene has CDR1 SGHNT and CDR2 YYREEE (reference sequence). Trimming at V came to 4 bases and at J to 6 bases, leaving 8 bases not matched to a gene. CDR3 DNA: TGTGCCAGCAGCCCAGACAGGGGAGGAAAGACCCAGTACTTC. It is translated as CASSPDRGGKTQYF.

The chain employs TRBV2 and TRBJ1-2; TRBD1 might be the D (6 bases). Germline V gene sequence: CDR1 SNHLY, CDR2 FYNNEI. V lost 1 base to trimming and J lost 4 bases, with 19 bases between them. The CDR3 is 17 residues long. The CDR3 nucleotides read TGTGCCAGCAGTGAAGGGGATCCACTCAGGGGACCCTATGGCTACACCTTC. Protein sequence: CASSEGDPLRGPYGYTF.

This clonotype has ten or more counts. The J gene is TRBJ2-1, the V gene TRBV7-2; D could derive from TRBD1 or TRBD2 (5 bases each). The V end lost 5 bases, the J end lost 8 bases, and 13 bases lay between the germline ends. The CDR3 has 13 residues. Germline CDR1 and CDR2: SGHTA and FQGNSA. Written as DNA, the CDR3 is TGTGCCAGCAGCCACTCGGGGCGCGATGAGCAGTTCTTC. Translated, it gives CASSHSGRDEQFF. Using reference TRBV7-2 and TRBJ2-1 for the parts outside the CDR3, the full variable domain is GAGVSQSPSNKVTEKGKDVELRCDPISGHTALYWYRQSLGQGLEFLIYFQGNSAPDKSGLPSDRFSAERTGGSVSTLTIQRTQQEDSAVYLCASSHSGRDEQFFGPGTRLTVL.

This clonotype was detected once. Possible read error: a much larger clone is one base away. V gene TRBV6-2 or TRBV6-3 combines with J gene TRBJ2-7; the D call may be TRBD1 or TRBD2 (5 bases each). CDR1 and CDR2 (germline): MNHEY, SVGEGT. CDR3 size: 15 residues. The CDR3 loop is CAGSSTGTDSYEQYF. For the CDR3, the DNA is TGTGCCGGCAGTTCTACCGGGACCGACTCTTACGAGCAGTACTTC.

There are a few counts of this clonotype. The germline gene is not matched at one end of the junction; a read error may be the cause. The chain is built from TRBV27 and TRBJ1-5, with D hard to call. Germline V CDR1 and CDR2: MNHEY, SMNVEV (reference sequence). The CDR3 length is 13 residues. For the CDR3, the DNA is TGTGCCGGCAGTTTTGGTAGCAATCAGCCCCAGCATTTT. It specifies CAGSFGSNQPQHF.

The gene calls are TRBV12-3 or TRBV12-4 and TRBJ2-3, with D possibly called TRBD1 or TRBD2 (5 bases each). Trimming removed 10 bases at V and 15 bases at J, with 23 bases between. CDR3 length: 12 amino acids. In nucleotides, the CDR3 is TGTGCCACCGGGACGGGCACAGATACGGAATATTTT. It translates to CATGTGTDTEYF.

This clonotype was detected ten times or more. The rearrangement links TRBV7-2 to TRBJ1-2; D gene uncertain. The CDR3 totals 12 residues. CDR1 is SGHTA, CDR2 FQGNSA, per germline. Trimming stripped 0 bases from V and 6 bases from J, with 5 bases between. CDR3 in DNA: TGTGCCAGCAGCTTAGCAGAGGATGGCTACACCTTC. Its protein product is CASSLAEDGYTF.

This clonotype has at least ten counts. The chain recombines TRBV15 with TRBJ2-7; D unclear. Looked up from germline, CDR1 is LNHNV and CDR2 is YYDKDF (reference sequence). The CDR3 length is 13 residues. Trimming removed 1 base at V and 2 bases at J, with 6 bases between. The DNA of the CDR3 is TGTGCCACCAGCAGAGCGGGCCCCTACGAGCAGTACTTC. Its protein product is CATSRAGPYEQYF. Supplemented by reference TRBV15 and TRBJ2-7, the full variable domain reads DAMVIQNPRYQVTQFGKPVTLSCSQTLNHNVMYWYQQKSSQAPKLLFHYYDKDFNNEADTPDNFQSRRPNTSFCFLDIRSPGLGDTAMYLCATSRAGPYEQYFGPGTRLTVT.

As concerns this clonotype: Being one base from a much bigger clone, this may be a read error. This chain's CDR3 is CARQGGSYTF. In nucleotides, the CDR3 is TGTGCCAGACAGGGAGGCAGCTACACCTTC. The chain joins TRBV28 to TRBJ1-2, with D perhaps matching TRBD1 (6 bases). CDR1 and CDR2 (germline): MDHEN, SYDVKM. With 9 bases removed from V and 9 bases from J, the gap between germline ends came to 11 bases. The CDR3 is 10 amino acids.

CDR3 region: CSTDGTKGTQYF. The CDR3, as DNA: TGCAGCACCGACGGGACTAAAGGGACCCAGTACTTC. The genes are TRBV29-1 and TRBJ2-5, with 7 bases fitting TRBD2. This CDR3 region has 12 residues. Germline CDR1 SQVTM, CDR2 ANQGSEA. Losses at the gene ends were 8 bases for V and 7 bases for J; bases not matched to a gene: 10.